This entry lists 15 T cell receptor beta chains sequenced from one sample in a study of blood T cell repertoires in COVID-19. Method: immunoSEQ multiplex PCR; TCRdb's copy keeps in-frame clones and lacks some. This table has 150,000 to 160,000 clones, roughly 80% appearing once. Sequencing used peripheral blood. These receptors originate from a man older than 75 with acute or convalescent COVID-19.

The rearrangement links TRBV11-2 to TRBJ2-2; no reliable D call. The CDR3 is 13 residues long. Germline loops: CDR1 SGHAT, CDR2 FQNNGV. V was shortened by 2 bases and J by 10 bases, with 11 bases between the two germline ends. CDR3 nucleotide sequence: TGTGCCAGCAGCTTATGGAGTTCCGAGGAGCTGTTTTTT. It is translated as CASSLWSSEELFF.

In this sample, this clone turned up a few times. The genes are TRBV5-1 and TRBJ2-2, with TRBD1 matching over 7 bases. Germline CDR1 and CDR2: SGHRS and YFSETQ. Trimming cost V 3 bases and J 10 bases; bases outside gene matches: 9. This CDR3 contains 14 residues. The CDR3 bases are TGCGCCAGCAGCTCCTCGACAGGGTCCCTGGAGCTGTTTTTT. It yields the protein CASSSSTGSLELFF.

This chain uses TRBV6-1 with TRBJ2-5; D gene ambiguous. This CDR3 is built from 12 residues. Germline CDR1 is MNHNS and CDR2 is SASEGT. V shed 3 bases and J shed 4 bases, with 6 bases lying between them. The CDR3 is CASSEGLETQYF. The CDR3 region has the DNA TGTGCCAGCAGTGAGGGCTTAGAGACCCAGTACTTC.

The chain has TRBV2 and TRBJ2-3; 12 bases map to TRBD2. The germline V gene encodes CDR1 SNHLY and CDR2 FYNNEI. With V trimmed by 6 bases and J by 0 bases, 10 bases remained unmatched. This CDR3 is 18 amino acids long. The CDR3 here is CASRGTSGSLSSTDTQYF. The CDR3 nucleotides read TGTGCCAGCAGGGGGACTAGCGGGTCTTTATCTAGCACAGATACGCAGTATTTT. Looking up the rest from reference TRBV2 and TRBJ2-3 gives the full variable domain: EPEVTQTPSHQVTQMGQEVILRCVPISNHLYFYWYRQILGQKVEFLVSFYNNEISEKSEIFDDQFSVERPDGSNFTLKIRSTKLEDSAMYFCASRGTSGSLSSTDTQYFGPGTRLTVL.

In this sample, this clone turned up once. The V gene is TRBV28, the J gene TRBJ1-1, with D possibly TRBD1 on 6 matching bases. This CDR3 contains 13 residues. From germline, CDR1 is MDHEN and CDR2 SYDVKM. V dropped 11 bases and J dropped 1 base, with 14 bases sitting between them. In DNA form, the CDR3 reads TGTGCCGCCAGGGGCGGAGGGAACACTGAAGCTTTCTTT. It translates to CAARGGGNTEAFF.

This clone was seen more than once but under ten times. The gene calls are TRBV28 and TRBJ1-5; 8 nucleotides line up with TRBD1. This CDR3 is built from 17 residues. V gave up 6 bases and J gave up 0 bases; unmatched junction bases: 10. Per the germline V gene, CDR1 is MDHEN and CDR2 is SYDVKM. CDR3 DNA: TGTGCCAGCAGGGGGACAGGAGGAACATATAGCAATCAGCCCCAGCATTTT. Protein sequence: CASRGTGGTYSNQPQHF.

This clone was picked up one time. The gene calls are TRBV10-1 and TRBJ2-3, with TRBD1 identical over 11 bases. Unmatched junction bases numbered 6, after V lost 6 bases and J lost 7 bases. Germline V gene data show CDR1 as WNHNN and CDR2 as SYGVQD (reference sequence). This CDR3 spans 14 amino acids. In nucleotides, the CDR3 is TGCGCCAGCAGCCTGGACAGGGGGCTTTATACGCAGTATTTT. It is translated as CASSLDRGLYTQYF.

The chain joins TRBV19 to TRBJ2-4, with D unresolved. Between the trimmed V and J ends, which lost 7 bases and 4 bases, there was a span of 11 bases. The germline gives CDR1 LNHDA, CDR2 SQIVND (reference sequence). The CDR3 runs to 13 residues. In DNA form, the CDR3 reads TGTGCCAGTACCTCCGCAGCGAAAAACATTCAGTACTTC. Translated, it gives CASTSAAKNIQYF.

The chain uses TRBV5-4 and TRBJ1-2; TRBD1 is a possible D gene (5 bases). V was trimmed by 2 bases and J by 2 bases, leaving 10 bases between them. There are 14 residues in the CDR3. The germline CDR1 and CDR2 sequences are SGHNT and YYREEE (reference sequence). CDR3 nucleotide sequence: TGTGCCAGCAGCTTAATGACAGCGAACTATGGCTACACCTTC. This sequence encodes CASSLMTANYGYTF.

The table lists this clone with a count of one. This chain connects TRBV2 to TRBJ2-2; a weak D match, TRBD2 (5 bases). Deletions cut 6 bases from V and 4 bases from J, with 12 bases between. This CDR3 is built from 14 residues. Germline CDR1 and CDR2: SNHLY and FYNNEI. The CDR3 sequence is CASRLDGVTGELFF. The CDR3 DNA follows: TGTGCCAGCAGACTGGACGGGGTCACCGGGGAGCTGTTTTTT. The full variable domain, rest sourced from reference TRBV2 and TRBJ2-2, is EPEVTQTPSHQVTQMGQEVILRCVPISNHLYFYWYRQILGQKVEFLVSFYNNEISEKSEIFDDQFSVERPDGSNFTLKIRSTKLEDSAMYFCASRLDGVTGELFFGEGSRLTVL.

This clone was observed a few times. The J gene is TRBJ1-1, the V gene TRBV5-6, with D tentatively TRBD1 (5 bases). Trimming left V 4 bases short and J 3 bases short, with 13 bases between. The CDR3 length is 14 residues. Germline CDR1 and CDR2: SGHDT and YYEEEE. This CDR3 reads CASSPGTKDTEAFF. The CDR3 DNA follows: TGTGCCAGCAGCCCCGGGACTAAGGACACTGAAGCTTTCTTT.

The chain uses TRBV5-1 and TRBJ2-7; TRBD1 matches 7 bases. The CDR3 sequence is 14 residues long. Germline V gives CDR1 SGHRS, CDR2 YFSETQ. The V segment lost 1 base and the J segment 2 bases; nucleotides outside the gene matches: 3. DNA of the CDR3: TGCGCCAGCAGCTTGATGGGACAGACCTACGAGCAGTACTTC. It translates to CASSLMGQTYEQYF.

This chain connects TRBV5-1 to TRBJ2-3; D is possibly TRBD1 (6 bases). V was pared by 2 bases and J by 6 bases, with 10 bases between. The germline V gene encodes CDR1 SGHRS and CDR2 YFSETQ. This CDR3 has 13 amino acids. The CDR3: CASSLRQEDTQYF. CDR3 in DNA: TGCGCCAGCAGCTTACGACAGGAGGATACGCAGTATTTT.

The chain couples TRBV2 to TRBJ2-5, with D perhaps matching TRBD1 (5 bases). The V gene's germline CDR1 is SNHLY and CDR2 FYNNEI. Trimming removed 11 bases from V and 7 bases from J, with 17 bases in between. The CDR3 length is 12 residues. This CDR3 is CAVESQGRTQYF. The CDR3 DNA is TGTGCCGTAGAGTCGCAGGGTAGGACCCAGTACTTC. Filled out from reference TRBV2 and TRBJ2-5, the complete variable domain reads EPEVTQTPSHQVTQMGQEVILRCVPISNHLYFYWYRQILGQKVEFLVSFYNNEISEKSEIFDDQFSVERPDGSNFTLKIRSTKLEDSAMYFCAVESQGRTQYFGPGTRLLVL.

The chain links TRBV5-1 to TRBJ2-5; tentative D call: TRBD1 (7 bases). CDR3 length: 15 residues. V dropped 3 bases and J dropped 5 bases, with 17 bases sitting between them. The germline V gene encodes CDR1 SGHRS and CDR2 YFSETQ. The CDR3 here is CASSWMDRRGETQYF. The CDR3 DNA reads TGCGCCAGCAGCTGGATGGACAGGAGGGGGGAGACCCAGTACTTC.